The present T cell receptor beta chain was sequenced within a study of blood T cell repertoires in COVID-19. Across the whole study: The United States, Italy and Spain supplied acute and convalescent COVID-19 samples. In each case, the material was cDNA or gDNA derived from T cells, B-cell-depleted T cells, or PBMCs.

Germline values: CDR1 SEHNR, CDR2 FQNEAQ (reference sequence). Trimming took 5 bases from V and 0 from J, leaving 10 bases between them. There are 14 residues in the CDR3. In the study's own analysis: Nucleated cell number was recorded as an estimate derived from reference gene primer amplification. Libraries were prepared by immunoSEQ multiplex PCR; TCRdb keeps only in-frame clonotypes and omits some of them. V, J and clone size derive from that table, while D and trimming were established from the DNA sequence. The table has approximately 280,000 clones, about 88% seen once. The V call is TRBV7-9, the J call TRBJ1-2, with D hard to call. The sequence derives from a woman between 55 and 75 years old with acute or convalescent COVID-19. Input material: peripheral blood. CDR3: CASSLTSANYGYTF. In nucleotides, the CDR3 is TGTGCCAGCAGCCTAACCTCCGCTAACTATGGCTACACCTTC.